This T cell receptor beta chain originates from a study of blood T cell repertoires in COVID-19 (dated by TCRdb to 2020 to 2021). A note on the overall study: Collaborator samples came from the United States, Italy and Spain and covered acute and convalescent phases of COVID-19. The material from the prospective study consisted of cDNA or gDNA derived from T cells, B-cell-depleted T cells, or PBMCs. The dataset comprised deeply sampled blood TCRbeta repertoires from subjects exposed to, actively infected with, or recovered from COVID-19. The repertoires were released in a freely available public database meant as a resource for research on the immune response to SARS-CoV-2. The samples were drawn from two sources: the first 160 participants of the ongoing ImmuneRACE study, and 1,000 to 1,500 subjects contributed by 6 global collaborators. A de-identified subject ID, COVID-19 status, age in years and sex were almost always included in the sample metadata. HLA class I and class II types, where available, came from metadata supplied by the sample provider rather than from assay-based typing. The full study reports these points: The quantity of clinical and demographic metadata differed by source and by participant and was supplied without curation.

One collaborating source in Seattle enrolled patients during active infection and followed them longitudinally through the course of disease. Each collaborating institution followed its own protocols to collect whole blood in K2EDTA tubes. Collaborator samples were shipped for TCRbeta analysis as frozen whole blood, isolated PBMCs, or DNA extracted from either sample type. TCRbeta CDR3 regions were amplified from genomic DNA using the immunoSEQ Assay, a bias-controlled multiplex PCR. The study's own analysis went as follows. The number of nucleated cells in each sample was estimated by amplification of reference gene primers within the assay. Sequence reads were collapsed and filtered to measure the absolute abundance of every unique TCRbeta CDR3 rearrangement. For each sample, productive Simpson clonality was calculated as the square root of Simpson's diversity index across productive rearrangements. This immuneACCESS table, as held by TCRdb, lists in-frame sequences with V and J called but not all clones. Of the missing ones, under half trace to an unresolved V gene in checked studies; the others have no known cause. Clone size and V and J calls were adopted from that table, with D and trimming inferred from the DNA. The sample data list around 300,000 clones, and about nine tenths of these were observed just once. The ten largest clonotypes hold 1.5% to 2% of the sample.

Worth noting for this clone: No antigen is known for it. No per-base quality is available; no much larger clone lies one base away.

This sequence was found in a woman aged 25 to 45 with COVID-19, enrolled during active disease. Input material: peripheral blood.

In nucleotide form, the sequence is TGTGCCAGCAGCTCCGATCTGGACAGGAAGACCGGGGAGCTGTTTTTT. The resulting protein is CASSSDLDRKTGELFF. The sequence joins TRBV5-4 to TRBJ2-2, and 7 junction bases match TRBD1. Trimmed from V: 3 bases; trimmed from J: 5 bases; junction bases lacking a gene match: 10. The germline V gene (reference sequence) gives CDR1 as SGHNT and CDR2 as YYREEE. The CDR3 contains 16 residues, cysteine and phenylalanine counted. The kept DNA is CDR3 alone, 48 bases in frame from the first base. This CDR3, with the reference TRBV5-4 and TRBJ2-2 proteins standing in past its ends, gives the full variable domain ETGVTQSPTHLIKTRGQQVTLRCSSQSGHNTVSWYQQALGQGPQFIFQYYREEENGRGNFPPRFSGLQFPNYSSELNVNALELDDSALYLCASSSDLDRKTGELFFGEGSRLTVL.